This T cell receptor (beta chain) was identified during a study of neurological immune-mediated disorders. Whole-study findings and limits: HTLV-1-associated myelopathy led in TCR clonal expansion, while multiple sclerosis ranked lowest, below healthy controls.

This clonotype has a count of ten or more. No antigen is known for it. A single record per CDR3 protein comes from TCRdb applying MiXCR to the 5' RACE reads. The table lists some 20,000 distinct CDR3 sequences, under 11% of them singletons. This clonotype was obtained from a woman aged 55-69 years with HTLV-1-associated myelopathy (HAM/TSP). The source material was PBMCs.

CDR3 loop: CAIKAGSGGHEQFF. CDR3 DNA sequence: TGTGCCATCAAGGCGGGTTCGGGTGGCCATGAGCAGTTCTTC. The chain uses TRBV5-4 and TRBJ2-1; possible D gene TRBD2, 5 bases. This CDR3 is built from 14 residues. Germline lookup yields CDR1 SGHNT and CDR2 YYREEE (reference sequence). V gave up 9 bases and J gave up 8 bases, with 21 bases separating them.